These T cell receptor beta chains were read from a single sample in a study of blood T cell repertoires in COVID-19. This table comes from immunoSEQ multiplex PCR, and its TCRdb copy is limited to in-frame clones, with some not included. Of fewer than 45,000 clones detected, around 80% appear once; the ten largest clones hold about 2.1%. The sequencing sample was made of peripheral blood. The receptors were gathered from a man between 60 and 70 years old with active COVID-19. Each CDR3 is given with its conserved first and last residue. A D gene is named only where the DNA matches it firmly. Clone size is stated in some rows and not others, as once, few, many or a class when expanded.

size	V	J	D	length	CDR3	DNA
NA	TRBV29-1	TRBJ2-1	NA	13	CSAPRTDYGEQFF	TGCAGCGCTCCCCGGACTGATTACGGTGAGCAGTTCTTC
medium-sized	TRBV6-5	TRBJ1-5	NA	14	CASNPTGSNQPQHF	TGTGCCAGCAACCCGACAGGAAGCAATCAGCCCCAGCATTTT
NA	TRBV5-6	TRBJ2-2	NA	13	CASSSLNTGELFF	TGTGCCAGCAGCTCCCTCAACACCGGGGAGCTGTTTTTT
NA	TRBV12-3/TRBV12-4	TRBJ2-7	NA	13	CATRDPGAYEQYF	TGTGCCACCCGGGACCCGGGGGCCTACGAGCAGTACTTC
few	TRBV3-1/TRBV3-2	TRBJ2-7	NA	14	CASSRRSDAYEQYF	TGTGCCAGCAGCCGGCGGAGCGACGCGTACGAGCAGTACTTC
NA	TRBV11-2	TRBJ1-1	NA	14	CASSLGLGGFEAFF	TGTGCCAGCAGCCTCGGACTGGGTGGCTTTGAAGCTTTCTTT
NA	TRBV27	TRBJ2-2	NA	15	CASSFQVASTGELFF	TGTGCCAGCTCATTCCAAGTTGCGTCGACCGGGGAGCTGTTTTTT
once	TRBV7-6	TRBJ2-1	TRBD2	15	CASTGIGGRAGEQFF	TGTGCCAGCACGGGGATTGGCGGGAGGGCCGGTGAGCAGTTCTTC
NA	TRBV7-9	TRBJ1-5	TRBD1	15	CASSPQGWNDQPQHF	TGTGCCAGCAGCCCACAGGGGTGGAACGATCAGCCCCAGCATTTT
NA	TRBV10-3	TRBJ2-7	NA	13	CATARRDSYEQYF	TGTGCCACCGCTCGGCGGGACTCCTACGAGCAGTACTTC
NA	TRBV18	TRBJ1-2	NA	12	CASSDNNYGYTF	TGTGCCAGCTCGGACAATAACTATGGCTACACCTTC
NA	TRBV9	TRBJ2-1	TRBD2	16	CASSDLAGGLYNEQFF	TGTGCCAGCAGCGACCTAGCGGGAGGACTCTACAATGAGCAGTTCTTC
NA	TRBV7-2	TRBJ1-2	NA	12	CASSFTGPGYTF	TGTGCCAGCAGCTTCACAGGGCCCGGCTACACCTTC
NA	TRBV5-1	TRBJ2-7	TRBD2	15	CASSLQAGLAEEQYF	TGCGCCAGCAGCTTGCAGGCGGGACTAGCGGAAGAGCAGTACTTC
medium-sized	TRBV3-1/TRBV3-2	TRBJ1-6	NA	14	CASSQAGENSPLHF	TGTGCCAGCAGCCAAGCAGGGGAAAATTCACCCCTCCACTTT
NA	TRBV6-2/TRBV6-3	TRBJ1-1	NA	11	CASSWGPEAFF	TGTGCCAGCAGCTGGGGCCCTGAAGCTTTCTTT
once	TRBV10-3	TRBJ1-5	TRBD1	14	CAISRDSINQPQHF	TGTGCCATCAGCCGGGACAGCATAAATCAGCCCCAGCATTTT
once	TRBV28	TRBJ2-7	NA	12	CASSLSGYEQYF	TGTGCCAGCAGTTTATCCGGGTACGAGCAGTACTTC
NA	TRBV6-6	TRBJ1-2	TRBD1	14	CASSYQQGERGYTF	TGTGCCAGCAGTTACCAGCAGGGGGAACGAGGCTACACCTTC
NA	TRBV3-1/TRBV3-2	TRBJ1-1	NA	14	CASSPNTGGGEAFF	TGTGCCAGCAGCCCTAATACGGGGGGCGGTGAAGCTTTCTTT
NA	TRBV7-2	TRBJ1-1	NA	13	CASSLSREGWAFF	TGTGCCAGCAGCTTAAGCCGGGAAGGATGGGCTTTCTTT
NA	TRBV7-8	TRBJ1-1	NA	15	CASSLARGSGTEAFF	TGTGCCAGCAGCTTAGCGCGGGGCAGCGGCACTGAAGCTTTCTTT
NA	TRBV19	TRBJ1-2	TRBD1	15	CASTLSRTGAYGYTF	TGTGCCAGTACCCTCAGTCGGACAGGCGCCTATGGCTACACCTTC
once	TRBV21-1	TRBJ2-1	NA	19	CASSKGCRTSGDSYNEQFF	TGTGCCAGCAGCAAAGGTTGTAGGACTAGCGGCGATTCCTACAATGAGCAGTTCTTC
NA	TRBV3-1/TRBV3-2	TRBJ1-4	TRBD1	17	CASSRRDRGYVAEKLFF	TGTGCCAGCAGCCGCCGGGACAGGGGTTACGTGGCGGAAAAACTGTTTTTT
NA	TRBV7-2	TRBJ2-5	TRBD2	14	CASTVGTSKETQYF	TGTGCCAGCACGGTAGGGACTAGTAAGGAGACCCAGTACTTC
NA	TRBV7-2	TRBJ1-4	NA	15	CASSLQRGRFEKLFF	TGTGCCAGCAGCTTACAAAGGGGCAGATTTGAAAAACTGTTTTTT
NA	TRBV6-1	TRBJ2-3	NA	15	CASSEGGVGTDTQYF	TGTGCCAGCAGTGAAGGGGGGGTAGGGACAGATACGCAGTATTTT
NA	TRBV12-3/TRBV12-4	TRBJ1-5	NA	13	CASSRGGNQPQHF	TGTGCCAGCAGTAGGGGAGGGAATCAGCCCCAGCATTTT
NA	TRBV6-5	TRBJ2-1	NA	12	CASSYSGGEQFF	TGTGCCAGCAGTTACTCTGGGGGGGAGCAGTTCTTC
NA	TRBV7-6	TRBJ1-1	TRBD1	16	CASSPRGTEGNTEAFF	TGTGCCAGCAGCCCCAGGGGGACGGAGGGAAACACTGAAGCTTTCTTT
NA	TRBV12-3/TRBV12-4	TRBJ1-1	NA	12	CASSLHRSRAFF	TGTGCCAGCAGCCTCCACAGGTCGCGAGCTTTCTTT
few	TRBV7-9	TRBJ1-5	TRBD1	16	CASSLSTGGRNQPQHF	TGTGCCAGCAGCTTGTCGACAGGGGGTCGCAATCAGCCCCAGCATTTT
NA	TRBV2	TRBJ2-3	TRBD1	13	CASTGGEGGTQYF	TGTGCCAGCACAGGGGGCGAGGGGGGTACGCAGTATTTT
once	TRBV4-1	TRBJ1-3	NA	15	CASSPRGGAGNTIYF	TGCGCCAGCAGCCCTCGGGGTGGGGCTGGAAACACCATATATTTT
NA	TRBV10-3	TRBJ2-1	NA	17	CAISGRGGLGSYNEQFF	TGTGCCATCAGTGGCAGGGGCGGCCTAGGCTCCTACAATGAGCAGTTCTTC
NA	TRBV19	TRBJ2-5	NA	13	CASSISGGETQYF	TGTGCCAGTAGTATTTCAGGCGGGGAGACCCAGTACTTC
NA	TRBV19	TRBJ1-1	NA	9	CASGREAFF	TGTGCCAGTGGGAGGGAAGCTTTCTTT
few	TRBV30	TRBJ2-7	NA	13	CAWSVSGNYEQYF	TGTGCCTGGAGTGTATCAGGGAACTACGAGCAGTACTTC
NA	TRBV28	TRBJ2-7	TRBD2	17	CASSFSGGFGSFSEQYF	TGTGCCAGCAGTTTTTCGGGGGGATTCGGGAGTTTTTCCGAGCAGTACTTC
NA	TRBV9	TRBJ2-5	NA	14	CASSVGAVQETQYF	TGTGCCAGCAGCGTAGGGGCAGTTCAAGAGACCCAGTACTTC
NA	TRBV4-1	TRBJ2-5	TRBD2	17	CASSQEPHSGPGETQYF	TGCGCCAGCAGCCAGGAACCTCATAGCGGGCCTGGGGAGACCCAGTACTTC
NA	TRBV5-4	TRBJ1-3	TRBD1	15	CASSLQGVSGNTIYF	TGTGCCAGCAGCTTGCAGGGGGTCTCTGGAAACACCATATATTTT